One and the same sample provided the 23 T cell receptor beta chains below, sequenced in a study of cytomegalovirus exposure and HLA in healthy donors. Amplification used 60 Vbeta primers and 13 Jbeta primers. TCRdb's copy holds only in-frame clones and misses some; the assay was immunoSEQ multiplex PCR. The sample contains 200,000 to 250,000 clones, 65% to 85% of which appear only once. Sequencing was done on a sample of PBMCs. The receptors were sampled from a man aged 50-60 years in good health and CMV-seronegative.

This chain connects TRBV9 to TRBJ2-1; D is unresolved. V dropped 7 bases and J dropped 6 bases, with 5 bases sitting between them. The CDR3 spans 10 residues. Germline V gives CDR1 SGDLS, CDR2 YYNGEE. The CDR3 is CASSGNEQFF. The CDR3 coding sequence is TGTGCCAGCTCCGGCAATGAGCAGTTCTTC.

CDR3 in DNA: TGTGCTACCTCGGCTGCGGGTAGCACAGATACGCAGTATTTT. It codes for CATSAAGSTDTQYF. The chain uses TRBV28 and TRBJ2-3, with a possible D match to TRBD2 (5 bases). Germline V gene lookup returns CDR1 MDHEN and CDR2 SYDVKM. The CDR3 spans 14 residues.

The V gene is TRBV5-8, the J gene TRBJ2-7, with TRBD1 matching 7 bases. Unmatched junction bases numbered 7, after V lost 4 bases and J lost 6 bases. There are 13 residues in the CDR3. Germline V gene sequence: CDR1 SGHTS, CDR2 YDEGEE. The CDR3 DNA reads TGTGCCAGCAGCCGAGACAGGGTGTTCGAGCAGTACTTC. It translates to CASSRDRVFEQYF.

The V and J genes are TRBV18 and TRBJ2-5; 9 bases fit TRBD2. Per germline, CDR1 KGHSH and CDR2 LQKENI. This CDR3 has 16 amino acids. V was pared by 3 bases and J by 4 bases, with 9 bases of the junction left unmatched. In nucleotides, the CDR3 is TGTGCCAGCTCACCGCGGGGACTAGCAGTGGGAGAGACCCAGTACTTC. Amino acids: CASSPRGLAVGETQYF. Full variable domain (rest looked up from reference TRBV18 and TRBJ2-5): NAGVMQNPRHLVRRRGQEARLRCSPMKGHSHVYWYRQLPEEGLKFMVYLQKENIIDESGMPKERFSAEFPKEGPSILRIQQVVRGDSAAYFCASSPRGLAVGETQYFGPGTRLLVL.

The chain recombines TRBV27 with TRBJ2-7; tentative D call: TRBD2 (7 bases). The ends were cut back, 10 bases at V and 4 bases at J, with 17 bases in the middle. The germline V gene encodes CDR1 MNHEY and CDR2 SMNVEV (reference sequence). There are 13 residues in the CDR3. As DNA, the CDR3 is TGTGCCACCTCCAGGGGAGGGGCGTACGAGCAGTACTTC. Its translation: CATSRGGAYEQYF.

The rearrangement uses TRBV5-6 and TRBJ2-5, with unresolved D. CDR3 size: 13 residues. Between the trimmed V and J ends, which lost 2 bases and 5 bases, there was a span of 10 bases. From germline, CDR1 is SGHDT and CDR2 YYEEEE. The CDR3 bases are TGTGCCAGCAGCTTAAATTACCGGGAGACCCAGTACTTC. Residues: CASSLNYRETQYF.

The chain links TRBV18 to TRBJ2-5, with D unresolved. Germline CDR1 reads KGHSH; CDR2 reads LQKENI. V was pared by 0 bases and J by 0 bases, with 8 bases between. The length of the CDR3 is 15 residues. In DNA form, the CDR3 reads TGTGCCAGCTCACCACCATCCAGGTACCAAGAGACCCAGTACTTC. This sequence encodes CASSPPSRYQETQYF.

The chain employs TRBV6-1 and TRBJ2-1; tentative D call: TRBD1 (6 bases). The germline V gene encodes CDR1 MNHNS and CDR2 SASEGT. V lost 8 bases, J lost 6 bases, and 17 bases lay in between. The CDR3 loop spans 14 amino acids. The CDR3 DNA sequence: TGTGCCAGCCCCCAACTTGGGGACATCAATGAGCAGTTCTTC. This translates into CASPQLGDINEQFF.

This clone was observed a few times. The chain combines TRBV27 with TRBJ2-3; 13 positions agree with TRBD2. Germline-derived CDR1 and CDR2 are MNHEY and SMNVEV (reference sequence). The CDR3 is made up of 20 amino acids. V was clipped by 4 bases and J by 2 bases; unmatched bases: 15. The CDR3 region has the DNA TGTGCCAGCAGTTCGCCGACCGGACTAGCGGGAGCCCTTTACACAGATACGCAGTATTTT. It is translated as CASSSPTGLAGALYTDTQYF.

V usage is TRBV6-5 and J usage is TRBJ2-1, with 9 bases matching TRBD2. After removal of 3 bases from V and 5 bases from J, the junction contained 5 bases not matched to a gene. The CDR3 consists of 15 residues. The V gene's germline CDR1 is MNHEY and CDR2 SVGAGI. CDR3 protein: CASSYSGRADNEQFF. For the CDR3, the DNA is TGTGCCAGCAGTTATAGCGGGAGAGCGGACAATGAGCAGTTCTTC.

V usage is TRBV30 and J usage is TRBJ1-2; 7 bases match TRBD1. Trimming removed 4 bases from V and 2 bases from J; junction bases left unmatched: 4. The CDR3 is made up of 13 amino acids. Germline CDR1 is GTSNPN and CDR2 is SVGIG (reference sequence). CDR3 loop: CAWTRDRNYGYTF. The CDR3 region has the DNA TGTGCCTGGACTCGGGACAGAAACTATGGCTACACCTTC. Filled out from reference TRBV30 and TRBJ1-2, the complete variable domain reads SQTIHQWPATLVQPVGSPLSLECTVEGTSNPNLYWYRQAAGRGLQLLFYSVGIGQISSEVPQNLSASRPQDRQFILSSKKLLLSDSGFYLCAWTRDRNYGYTFGSGTRLTVV.

This rearrangement joins TRBV7-7 to TRBJ2-1; 8 bases map to TRBD2. Trimming removed 4 bases from V and 4 bases from J; junction bases left unmatched: 9. From germline, CDR1 is SSHAT and CDR2 FNYEAQ (reference sequence). This CDR3 has 16 amino acids. The CDR3 protein is CASSSTSGTRYNEQFF. The CDR3 coding sequence is TGTGCCAGCAGCTCCACCTCCGGGACTAGATACAATGAGCAGTTCTTC.

The CDR3 sequence: CATRTSGASYEQYF. For the CDR3, the DNA is TGTGCCACCAGGACTAGCGGGGCCTCCTACGAGCAGTACTTC. The rearrangement uses TRBV28 and TRBJ2-7; 12 bases are shared with TRBD2. The trim removed 10 bases at V and 0 bases at J, leaving 4 bases unmatched. Germline V gene lookup returns CDR1 MDHEN and CDR2 SYDVKM. This CDR3 contains 14 residues.

The chain employs TRBV28 and TRBJ1-1; 7 bases fit TRBD1. The CDR3 is 12 residues long. The trim removed 6 bases at V and 7 bases at J, leaving 5 bases unmatched. Germline V gives CDR1 MDHEN, CDR2 SYDVKM. In DNA form, the CDR3 reads TGTGCCAGCAGACCACAGGGGATTGAAGCTTTCTTT. Amino acid sequence: CASRPQGIEAFF. Combining the CDR3 with reference TRBV28 and TRBJ1-1 gives the whole variable domain DVKVTQSSRYLVKRTGEKVFLECVQDMDHENMFWYRQDPGLGLRLIYFSYDVKMKEKGDIPEGYSVSREKKERFSLILESASTNQTSMYLCASRPQGIEAFFGQGTRLTVV.

The chain links TRBV28 to TRBJ2-5, with 13 bases identical to TRBD2. The J call may not be correct, given that the DNA end is closer to TRBJ2-7. This CDR3 is 16 amino acids long. CDR1 and CDR2 from the germline V gene are MDHEN and SYDVKM. The CDR3 bases are TGTGCCAGCAGTCAGGGACTAGCGGGAATCGGAACCGAGCAGTACTTC. Its translation: CASSQGLAGIGTEQYF.

This clone was recorded a few times. The chain joins TRBV7-9 to TRBJ1-5; 7 positions agree with TRBD1. V was clipped by 3 bases and J by 2 bases; unmatched bases: 10. Germline V gene sequence: CDR1 SEHNR, CDR2 FQNEAQ (reference sequence). This CDR3 is 17 amino acids long. CDR3 loop: CASSFWTGSFGNQPQHF. The CDR3 nucleotides read TGTGCCAGCAGCTTTTGGACAGGCTCGTTTGGCAATCAGCCCCAGCATTTT.

The genes are TRBV2 and TRBJ2-7; 14 bases agree with TRBD2. The CDR3 is 20 amino acids. Germline lookup yields CDR1 SNHLY and CDR2 FYNNEI. Losses at the gene ends were 4 bases for V and 2 bases for J; bases not matched to a gene: 16. CDR3 amino acids: CASSGHRETSGRAPPYEQYF. Here the CDR3 DNA reads TGTGCCAGCAGTGGGCACCGCGAGACTAGCGGGAGGGCCCCGCCCTACGAGCAGTACTTC.

This clone was detected only once. CDR3 protein: CASSTLDSGNEKLFF. The CDR3 DNA is TGTGCCAGCTCAACTCTGGACAGTGGGAATGAAAAACTGTTTTTT. This chain uses TRBV18 with TRBJ1-4, with D tentatively TRBD1 (6 bases). V was cut by 5 bases and J by 5 bases, with 15 bases left in between. The germline gives CDR1 KGHSH, CDR2 LQKENI. The CDR3 spans 15 residues.

The chain couples TRBV5-6 to TRBJ1-3, with a possible D match to TRBD1 (5 bases). Trimming took off 0 bases at V and 2 bases at J, with 18 bases between the two ends. The length of the CDR3 is 18 residues. Germline CDR1 is SGHDT and CDR2 is YYEEEE. The CDR3 spells CASSLAYRQSPAGNTIYF. DNA of the CDR3: TGTGCCAGCAGCTTGGCCTATAGACAGTCTCCCGCTGGAAACACCATATATTTT. Full variable domain (missing parts from reference TRBV5-6 and TRBJ1-3): DAGVTQSPTHLIKTRGQQVTLRCSPKSGHDTVSWYQQALGQGPQFIFQYYEEEERQRGNFPDRFSGHQFPNYSSELNVNALLLGDSALYLCASSLAYRQSPAGNTIYFGEGSWLTVV.

This chain joins TRBV4-2 and TRBJ2-3; tentative D call: TRBD2 (6 bases). This CDR3 has 17 residues. Germline V gene data show CDR1 as LGHNA and CDR2 as YNFKEQ. Trimming stripped 5 bases from V and 0 bases from J, with 18 bases between. CDR3: CASSKQRNGRSTDTQYF. Written as DNA, the CDR3 is TGTGCCAGCAGCAAACAACGTAACGGGAGAAGCACAGATACGCAGTATTTT.

V usage is TRBV27 and J usage is TRBJ2-7; 11 nucleotides line up with TRBD2. Trimming took 6 bases from V and 4 from J; bases not matched to a gene: 5. Germline V gene lookup returns CDR1 MNHEY and CDR2 SMNVEV (reference sequence). This CDR3 region has 14 residues. The DNA of the CDR3 is TGTGCCAGCAGACTAGCGGGAGAGGTATACGAGCAGTACTTC. Protein: CASRLAGEVYEQYF.

A remark on this clone: One end of the junction varies from germline; a read error may be responsible. The chain combines TRBV7-9 with TRBJ2-1; TRBD2 agrees at 12 bases. The CDR3 contains 16 residues. Germline-derived CDR1 and CDR2 are SEHNR and FQNEAQ (reference sequence). CDR3 coding DNA: TGTTCCAGCAGCTTAGTTCGACTAGCGGGAGCCAATGAGCAGTTCTTC. As protein: CSSSLVRLAGANEQFF.

The chain employs TRBV7-3 and TRBJ1-2; TRBD1 aligns across 8 bases. The CDR3 is made up of 16 amino acids. Per the germline V gene, CDR1 is SGHTA and CDR2 is FQGTGA. V lost 1 base, J lost 6 bases, and 10 bases stayed unmatched. The CDR3 region has the DNA TGTGCCAGCAGCTTAAGGGCGACAGGGGCTATTGATGGCTACACCTTC. Translation gives CASSLRATGAIDGYTF.